This TCR beta chain was obtained from a study of T-cell memory formation after mild COVID-19. Findings and caveats of the study: Those CD4+ clones that contracted were mainly in CM and EM (CD8+ ones in EMRA). What remained unconfirmed was the SARS-CoV-2 specificity of second-wave clones peaking on day 37. A balance of CD4 and CD8 characterized clones contracting day 15 to 85, whereas later expanders leaned CD4+.

There are a few counts of this clonotype. Antigen: not known. A 5'RACE reaction primed in the constant segment made cDNA libraries of TCR alpha and TCR beta, and these carried sample barcodes and UMIs. TCRdb itself ran the 5' RACE reads through MiXCR, one entry per CDR3 protein. This sample has approximately 300,000 distinct CDR3 sequences, with approximately 15% found just once. There are 13 residues in the CDR3. The germline V gene encodes CDR1 SGHTA and CDR2 FQGNSA. Trimming shortened V by 1 base and J by 5 bases, and 6 bases separated the two germline ends. Sequencing was performed on PBMCs or a T cell subset sorted from them (not recorded which). The clonotype originates from a man in his late teens or twenties who had mild COVID-19 (a few samples of this study predate the infection). Cell type and time point are not known. The chain uses TRBV7-2 and TRBJ1-5; no definite D call. Written as DNA, the CDR3 is TGTGCCAGCAGCTTAGTCAACGATCAGCCCCAGCATTTT. Amino acid sequence: CASSLVNDQPQHF.